The clone carrying this T cell receptor (beta chain) appeared many times. Its antigen remains unidentified. These data belong to a study of blood T cells in healthy people across ages. Peripheral blood samples of about 10 milliliters were drawn from each donor. Study conclusions and caveats: Percentage of naive T cells showed a strong correlation with TCR beta diversity. Roughly linear age-related decline in beta diversity appeared, significant by age 40.

Trimming took off 3 bases at V and 2 bases at J, with 12 bases between the two ends. The CDR3 extends over 15 amino acids. Together with a sample-barcoded 5' primer, a J-beta primer mix was included in a second PCR lasting about 7 to 12 cycles. TCRdb fed the 5' RACE reads into MiXCR, producing one record per CDR3 protein. The data contain approximately 810,000 distinct CDR3 sequences, 30% to 45% of them singletons. The TCR comes from a man younger than 30 in good health. The chain recombines TRBV12-3 or TRBV12-4 with TRBJ2-3, with D possibly TRBD1 on 5 matching bases. Sequences were obtained from blood. CDR3 nucleotide sequence: TGTGCCAGCAGTTTGAGACAGAGAAACACAGATACGCAGTATTTT. This encodes CASSLRQRNTDTQYF.